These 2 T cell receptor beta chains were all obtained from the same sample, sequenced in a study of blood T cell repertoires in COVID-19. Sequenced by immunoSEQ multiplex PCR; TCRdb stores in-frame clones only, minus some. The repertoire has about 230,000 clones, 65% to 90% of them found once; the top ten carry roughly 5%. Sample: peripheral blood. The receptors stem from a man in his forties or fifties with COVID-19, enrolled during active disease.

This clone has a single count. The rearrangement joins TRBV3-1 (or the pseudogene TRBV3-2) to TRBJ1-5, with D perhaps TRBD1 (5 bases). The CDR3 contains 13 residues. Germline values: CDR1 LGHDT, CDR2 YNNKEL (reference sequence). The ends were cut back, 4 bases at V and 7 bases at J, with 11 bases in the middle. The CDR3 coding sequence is TGTGCCAGCAGCCGTTCCAGGGTCCAGCCCCAGCATTTT. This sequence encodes CASSRSRVQPQHF.

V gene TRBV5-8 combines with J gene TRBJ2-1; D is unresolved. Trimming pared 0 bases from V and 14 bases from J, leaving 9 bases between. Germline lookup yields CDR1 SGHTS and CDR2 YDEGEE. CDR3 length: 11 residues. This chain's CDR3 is CASSLGPPEFF. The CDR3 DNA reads TGTGCCAGCAGCTTGGGCCCCCCGGAGTTCTTC.